These 3 T cell receptor beta chains came from one sample sequenced in a study of cytomegalovirus exposure and HLA in healthy donors. The PCR made use of 60 Vbeta and 13 Jbeta primers. Clones were read by immunoSEQ multiplex PCR, and TCRdb kept only the in-frame ones, dropping some. The table has some 150,000 clones, approximately 80% seen once. The sample consisted of PBMCs. These receptors all come from a woman between 35 and 50 years old in good health and CMV-seronegative.

V and J are TRBV7-9 and TRBJ1-5; D possibly corresponds to TRBD1 (6 bases). CDR3 size: 15 residues. V was cut by 5 bases and J by 0 bases, with 11 bases left in between. The germline CDR1 and CDR2 sequences are SEHNR and FQNEAQ (reference sequence). CDR3 sequence (DNA): TGTGCCAGCAGCAAACAGGGAAATAGCAATCAGCCCCAGCATTTT. It specifies CASSKQGNSNQPQHF.

The table lists this clone with a few counts. The J gene is TRBJ1-1, the V gene TRBV10-3; 7 bases are shared with TRBD1. The germline gives CDR1 ENHRY, CDR2 SYGVKD. Losses at the gene ends were 3 bases for V and 4 bases for J; bases not matched to a gene: 14. The CDR3 covers 17 residues. CDR3 coding DNA: TGTGCCATCAGTGACTTACGGACCACAGGGGATTTCACTGAAGCTTTCTTT. Translating it yields CAISDLRTTGDFTEAFF.

The chain joins TRBV5-1 to TRBJ2-7; 11 bases agree with TRBD1. V shed 3 bases and J 3 bases; nucleotides not matched to a gene: 2. The CDR3 consists of 14 residues. Germline assignment: CDR1 SGHRS and CDR2 YFSETQ. The CDR3 spells CASSSGTGGYEQYF. In DNA form, the CDR3 reads TGCGCCAGCAGCTCGGGGACAGGGGGCTACGAGCAGTACTTC.